This TCR beta chain comes out of a study of spatial heterogeneity in lung cancer. This CDR3 is 15 amino acids long. Germline V CDR1 and CDR2: SGHNT, YENEEA. V was shortened by 7 bases and J by 1 base, with 16 bases between the two germline ends. MiXCR, applied by TCRdb to the 5' RACE reads, yields one record per CDR3 protein. The sample has approximately 27,000 distinct CDR3 sequences, 6% seen once. Documented time point: blood at routine non-recurrence follow-up after resection. The input material, whole RNA from tumor, nontumor lung or frozen PBMC, was sequenced unsorted. This clonotype was seen more than once but under ten times.

Specimen: PBMCs, collected at follow-up. The rearrangement joins TRBV11-3 to TRBJ1-1; no clear D. This clonotype originated in a male donor with early-stage non-small cell lung cancer. CDR3 residues: CASNPREAPNTEAFF. The DNA of the CDR3 is TGTGCCAGCAACCCTCGGGAGGCACCGAACACTGAAGCTTTCTTT.